This TCR beta chain was identified in a study of blood T cells in healthy people across ages. Per the germline V gene, CDR1 is MNHEY and CDR2 is SVGAGI. This CDR3 contains 14 residues. V was trimmed by 5 bases and J by 6 bases, leaving 13 bases between them. Through a sample-barcoded 5' primer and a J-beta primer mix, a second PCR was run for about 6 to 11 cycles. In TCRdb, the 5' RACE reads were re-called with MiXCR into one record per CDR3 protein. Among about 650,000 distinct CDR3 sequences, approximately 52% were seen once, and the ten largest hold roughly 14%. This clonotype was detected many times.

The J gene is TRBJ2-2, the V gene TRBV6-5; D possibly corresponds to TRBD2 (5 bases). This clonotype was obtained from a woman older than 75 in good health. The sample was blood. DNA for the CDR3: TGTGCCAGCAGTCCGAACGGGGTGGCCGGGGAGCTGTTTTTT. Encoded protein: CASSPNGVAGELFF.